These 32 T cell receptor beta chains originate from one sample sequenced in a study of T cell responses to AZD1222 COVID-19 vaccine. TCRdb's table, derived via immunoSEQ multiplex PCR, lists solely in-frame clones and lacks some. The data hold 80,000 to 95,000 clones, with less than 95% observed a single time. The material was peripheral blood, obtained 28 days after the second AZD1222 dose. These receptor sequences come from an adult who received the AZD1222 COVID-19 vaccine.

J is TRBJ1-4 and V is TRBV7-9; 8 bases line up with TRBD1. Germline-derived CDR1 and CDR2 are SEHNR and FQNEAQ (reference sequence). The CDR3 is 15 amino acids. V gave up 3 bases and J gave up 7 bases; unmatched junction bases: 7. DNA of the CDR3: TGTGCCAGCAGCTTCTGGACAGGGATGACTGAAAAACTGTTTTTT. It translates to CASSFWTGMTEKLFF. Full variable domain (remainder filled in from reference TRBV7-9 and TRBJ1-4): DTGVSQNPRHKITKRGQNVTFRCDPISEHNRLYWYRQTLGQGPEFLTYFQNEAQLEKSRLLSDRFSAERPKGSFSTLEIQRTEQGDSAMYLCASSFWTGMTEKLFFGSGTQLSVL.

This chain connects TRBV14 to TRBJ1-3; 7 nucleotides align to TRBD1. V dropped 0 bases and J dropped 0; count of bases not matched to a gene: 8. The CDR3 extends over 18 amino acids. CDR1 is SGHDN and CDR2 is FVKESK in the germline V gene. In nucleotides, the CDR3 is TGTGCCAGCAGCCAAGAAGAGTCAACAGGGGACTCTGGAAACACCATATATTTT. Its translation is CASSQEESTGDSGNTIYF.

The rearrangement joins TRBV19 to TRBJ2-6; 8 nucleotides line up with TRBD1. Per germline, CDR1 LNHDA and CDR2 SQIVND (reference sequence). With 3 bases clipped from V and 1 base from J, the junction kept 5 bases outside the gene matches. The CDR3 contains 17 residues. DNA for the CDR3: TGTGCCAGTAGTATTGACAGGGGACTGTCTGGGGCCAACGTCCTGACTTTC. Translating it yields CASSIDRGLSGANVLTF.

CDR3 sequence (DNA): TGTGCCAGCAGCTTGGGCAGGGACTCTAAGCCCCAGCATTTT. This translates into CASSLGRDSKPQHF. The rearrangement links TRBV7-3 to TRBJ1-5; a weak D match, TRBD1 (5 bases). This CDR3 is 14 amino acids long. The V gene lost 3 bases and the J gene lost 8 bases, with 14 bases spanning the gap. Germline lookup yields CDR1 SGHTA and CDR2 FQGTGA.

CDR3 coding DNA: TGTGCCAGCAGTTCGGACAGGGGCGAAATAACACGGAGAGACGGGAACACTGAAGCTTTCTTT. Translating gives CASSSDRGEITRRDGNTEAFF. This chain connects TRBV11-2 to TRBJ1-1; the match to TRBD1 covers 9 bases. The germline gives CDR1 SGHAT, CDR2 FQNNGV. The CDR3 runs 21 residues. V shed 6 bases and J 1 base; nucleotides not matched to a gene: 24.

Here the CDR3 DNA reads TGCGCCAGCAGCCAAGCAGGGCAGTCTCGGGTCTATGGCTACACCTTC. Translation: CASSQAGQSRVYGYTF. This rearrangement joins TRBV4-3 to TRBJ1-2; D is possibly TRBD1 (5 bases). V dropped 1 base and J dropped 4 bases, with 16 bases sitting between them. CDR1 and CDR2 (germline): LGHNA, YSLEER. This CDR3 has 16 amino acids.

This clone turned up a few times. The rearrangement links TRBV3-1 (or the pseudogene TRBV3-2) to TRBJ1-2; D might be TRBD1 (6 bases). The CDR3 runs 14 residues. Trimming took off 4 bases at V and 1 base at J, with 10 bases between the two ends. Germline loops: CDR1 LGHDT, CDR2 YNNKEL (reference sequence). The CDR3 reads CASSRGTINYGYTF. The CDR3 DNA reads TGTGCCAGCAGCCGCGGGACAATTAACTATGGCTACACCTTC.

This chain connects TRBV19 to TRBJ2-7; 12 bases line up with TRBD2. Germline V gene sequence: CDR1 LNHDA, CDR2 SQIVND (reference sequence). After removal of 6 bases from V and 3 bases from J, the junction contained 6 bases not matched to a gene. This CDR3 spans 15 amino acids. CDR3 DNA sequence: TGTGCCAGTAGCGAAACTAGCGGGGGGATCTACGAGCAGTACTTC. Translation gives CASSETSGGIYEQYF.

This chain connects TRBV2 to TRBJ1-6, with D unresolved. V was trimmed by 5 bases and J by 9 bases, leaving 14 bases between them. In germline, CDR1 is SNHLY, CDR2 FYNNEI. The CDR3 totals 14 residues. The CDR3 protein is CASSLEQSSSPLHF. The CDR3 nucleotides are TGTGCCAGCAGTCTGGAACAGTCGAGTTCACCCCTCCACTTT. Variable domain in full (rest from reference TRBV2 and TRBJ1-6): EPEVTQTPSHQVTQMGQEVILRCVPISNHLYFYWYRQILGQKVEFLVSFYNNEISEKSEIFDDQFSVERPDGSNFTLKIRSTKLEDSAMYFCASSLEQSSSPLHFGNGTRLTVT.

In its sample, this clone was seen a few times. This chain connects TRBV30 to TRBJ2-7; no clear D. The V gene's germline CDR1 is GTSNPN and CDR2 SVGIG (reference sequence). V was trimmed by 1 base and J by 4 bases, leaving 2 bases between them. The CDR3 extends over 10 amino acids. The DNA for the CDR3 is TGTGCCTGGAGTGCATACGAGCAGTACTTC. This codes for CAWSAYEQYF.

The genes are TRBV6-2 or TRBV6-3 and TRBJ1-1; 9 nucleotides match TRBD1. The CDR3 spans 13 residues. Losses at the gene ends were 6 bases for V and 11 bases for J; bases not matched to a gene: 10. The germline V gene has CDR1 MNHEY and CDR2 SVGEGT. Written as DNA, the CDR3 is TGTGCCAGCAGCGACAGGGGGTCCATTTGGGCTTTCTTT. This translates into CASSDRGSIWAFF.

This sequence joins TRBV2 and TRBJ1-5; maybe TRBD1 (6 bases). Germline V lookup: CDR1 SNHLY, CDR2 FYNNEI. V lost 3 bases to trimming and J lost 2 bases, with 14 bases between them. The length of the CDR3 is 16 residues. CDR3 sequence (DNA): TGTGCCAGCAGTGATGTAGCCAGGGGTGGCAATCAGCCCCAGCATTTT. This gives the protein CASSDVARGGNQPQHF.

The rearrangement joins TRBV28 to TRBJ1-1, with 7 bases aligning to TRBD1. Trimming took 6 bases from V and 4 from J; bases not matched to a gene: 11. Germline V gene lookup returns CDR1 MDHEN and CDR2 SYDVKM. The CDR3 is made up of 15 amino acids. The CDR3 reads CASSPHQTGTTEAFF. As DNA, the CDR3 is TGTGCCAGCAGCCCGCACCAGACAGGGACCACTGAAGCTTTCTTT.

The chain has TRBV28 and TRBJ2-5, with 13 nucleotides matching TRBD2. Germline assignment: CDR1 MDHEN and CDR2 SYDVKM. The CDR3 sequence is 16 residues long. The ends lost 11 bases at V and 2 bases at J; junction bases unmatched: 11. In DNA form, the CDR3 reads TGTGCCTCCTCGGGACTAGCGGGGTTTTCGCAAGAGACCCAGTACTTC. Protein: CASSGLAGFSQETQYF.

This clone appeared a single time. V is TRBV19 and J is TRBJ1-1, with 8 bases matching TRBD1. This CDR3 is 15 amino acids long. V lost 7 bases, J lost 0 bases, and 7 bases stayed unmatched. The germline CDR1 and CDR2 sequences are LNHDA and SQIVND (reference sequence). The CDR3 nucleotides are TGTGCCAGTATCCGACGGACAGGGTTGAACACTGAAGCTTTCTTT. It codes for CASIRRTGLNTEAFF. Full variable domain (outside the CDR3, taken from reference TRBV19 and TRBJ1-1): DGGITQSPKYLFRKEGQNVTLSCEQNLNHDAMYWYRQDPGQGLRLIYYSQIVNDFQKGDIAEGYSVSREKKESFPLTVTSAQKNPTAFYLCASIRRTGLNTEAFFGQGTRLTVV.

This chain uses TRBV10-2 with TRBJ2-3; D possibly corresponds to TRBD2 (5 bases). V was trimmed by 9 bases and J by 1 base, leaving 17 bases between them. This CDR3 comprises 15 residues. Looked up from germline, CDR1 is WSHSY and CDR2 is SAAADI. DNA for the CDR3: TGCGCCAGTAGAGCGGACTTCCTACGCACAGATACGCAGTATTTT. Translating gives CASRADFLRTDTQYF.

The genes are TRBV6-2 or TRBV6-3 and TRBJ2-7; 9 positions match TRBD1. Germline trimming cut 5 bases from V and 0 bases from J; bases unmatched to any gene: 11. This CDR3 contains 17 residues. Per germline, CDR1 MNHEY and CDR2 SVGEGT. CDR3 bases: TGTGCCAGCAGTCCCCGCCCGGGACAGGGTCACTCCTACGAGCAGTACTTC. Translated: CASSPRPGQGHSYEQYF.

This clone appeared a few times. V usage is TRBV19 and J usage is TRBJ1-1, with D uncertain. The germline V gene encodes CDR1 LNHDA and CDR2 SQIVND (reference sequence). Trimming left V 5 bases short and J 4 bases short, with 14 bases between. The CDR3 is made up of 14 amino acids. In DNA form, the CDR3 reads TGTGCCAGTAGTCCCCCGGGAGGCAGCACTGAAGCTTTCTTT. Encoded protein: CASSPPGGSTEAFF.

This chain's CDR3 is CASSHPGAGEKLFF. CDR3 bases: TGTGCCAGCAGCCATCCGGGGGCGGGTGAAAAACTGTTTTTT. The chain links TRBV7-9 to TRBJ1-4; a possible D gene is TRBD1 (6 bases). V was shortened by 5 bases and J by 7 bases, with 14 bases between the two germline ends. Germline CDR1 SEHNR, CDR2 FQNEAQ (reference sequence). The CDR3 consists of 14 residues.

About this clone itself: A read error may produce the germline difference seen at one junction end. The V gene is TRBV11-2, the J gene TRBJ2-7; D possibly uses TRBD1 or TRBD2 (5 bases each). The CDR3 sequence is 12 residues long. Looked up from germline, CDR1 is SGHAT and CDR2 is FQNNGV. CDR3 sequence: CASSPAERTRNF. CDR3 in DNA: TGTGCCAGCAGCCCCGCAGAGCGGACAAGGAACTTC.

The rearrangement uses TRBV12-3 or TRBV12-4 and TRBJ1-2; no clear D gene. This CDR3 comprises 12 residues. With 6 bases removed from V and 8 bases from J, the gap between germline ends came to 13 bases. The chain's CDR3 is CASSYADRGYTF. In DNA form, the CDR3 reads TGTGCCAGCAGCTACGCCGACCGGGGCTACACCTTC.

The chain employs TRBV10-1 and TRBJ2-1; TRBD2 aligns across 11 bases. CDR1 WNHNN and CDR2 SYGVQD come from the germline V gene (reference sequence). With V trimmed by 3 bases and J by 8 bases, 9 bases remained unmatched. The CDR3 totals 16 residues. The CDR3 DNA is TGCGCCAGCAGTGACCCTAGCGGGGGGCCCGTTGATGAGCAGTTCTTC. Its protein is CASSDPSGGPVDEQFF.

The chain couples TRBV4-1 to TRBJ2-5; D is unresolved. The germline V and J ends were trimmed by 1 base and 0 bases, with 15 bases remaining between them. The CDR3 totals 17 residues. Germline V gene data show CDR1 as MGHRA and CDR2 as YSYEKL. Here the CDR3 reads CASSQAIGGGYQETQYF. In nucleotides, the CDR3 is TGCGCCAGCAGCCAAGCAATAGGCGGTGGTTACCAAGAGACCCAGTACTTC.

This rearrangement joins TRBV28 to TRBJ2-6, with D perhaps matching TRBD1 (5 bases). Germline assignment: CDR1 MDHEN and CDR2 SYDVKM. This CDR3 comprises 15 residues. V lost 4 bases and J lost 4, with 11 bases in between. The CDR3 spells CASSSQGTGANVLTF. The DNA of the CDR3 is TGTGCCAGCAGTTCCCAGGGAACCGGGGCCAACGTCCTGACTTTC.

The V call is TRBV11-2, the J call TRBJ1-2, with D uncertain. V lost 2 bases and J lost 5, with 6 bases in between. Germline V gives CDR1 SGHAT, CDR2 FQNNGV. This CDR3 comprises 12 residues. Here the CDR3 reads CASSLNGYGYTF. The CDR3 nucleotides read TGTGCCAGCAGCTTAAACGGATATGGCTACACCTTC.

In its sample, this clone was seen a few times. The V call is TRBV19, the J call TRBJ1-5; D not resolved. CDR3 length equals 12 residues. CDR1 and CDR2 from the germline V gene are LNHDA and SQIVND (reference sequence). V shed 7 bases and J shed 3 bases, with 7 bases lying between them. The CDR3 is CASKGPNQPQHF. CDR3 nucleotide sequence: TGTGCCAGTAAAGGACCCAATCAGCCCCAGCATTTT. Full variable domain (missing parts from reference TRBV19 and TRBJ1-5): DGGITQSPKYLFRKEGQNVTLSCEQNLNHDAMYWYRQDPGQGLRLIYYSQIVNDFQKGDIAEGYSVSREKKESFPLTVTSAQKNPTAFYLCASKGPNQPQHFGDGTRLSIL.

The genes are TRBV7-9 and TRBJ2-1, with no clear D. Germline CDR1 is SEHNR and CDR2 is FQNEAQ (reference sequence). The ends were cut back, 1 base at V and 0 bases at J, with 10 bases in the middle. The length of the CDR3 is 16 residues. In DNA form, the CDR3 reads TGTGCCAGCAGCTTAGTACTATCCAGCTCCTACAATGAGCAGTTCTTC. As protein: CASSLVLSSSYNEQFF.

This clone has more than one count but fewer than ten. The gene calls are TRBV20-1 and TRBJ2-3; TRBD2 might be the D (6 bases). V was pared by 3 bases and J by 1 base, with 23 bases between. Germline V lookup: CDR1 DFQATT, CDR2 SNEGSKA (reference sequence). The CDR3 contains 18 residues. CDR3 nucleotide sequence: TGCAGTGCTAGTCGCTCGGCTAGCGACCTCCTTCGCACAGATACGCAGTATTTT. Translation: CSASRSASDLLRTDTQYF.

V gene TRBV27 combines with J gene TRBJ1-6, with D possibly TRBD1 on 5 matching bases. Between the trimmed V and J ends, which lost 6 bases and 8 bases, there was a span of 8 bases. CDR1 and CDR2 from the germline V gene are MNHEY and SMNVEV (reference sequence). This CDR3 is 12 amino acids long. The CDR3 reads CASSDSYSPLHF. Written as DNA, the CDR3 is TGTGCCAGCAGCGACAGTTATTCACCCCTCCACTTT.

The genes are TRBV5-1 and TRBJ1-2; 8 bases are a match to TRBD1. This CDR3 comprises 14 residues. Germline CDR1 SGHRS, CDR2 YFSETQ. Trimming at V came to 4 bases and at J to 4 bases, leaving 6 bases not matched to a gene. CDR3 in DNA: TGCGCCAGCAGCACGACAGGGGAAGGCTATGGCTACACCTTC. Translated, it gives CASSTTGEGYGYTF.

The genes are TRBV6-5 and TRBJ1-3; maybe TRBD1 (5 bases). The germline gives CDR1 MNHEY, CDR2 SVGAGI. Trimming took 6 bases from V and 10 from J, leaving 22 bases between them. The CDR3 sequence is 15 residues long. The CDR3 sequence is CASSRQGGSARTIYF. CDR3 nucleotide sequence: TGTGCCAGCAGCCGTCAGGGCGGTTCGGCACGAACCATATATTTT.

The chain combines TRBV19 with TRBJ1-5; D is uncertain. The V and J ends lost 0 bases and 7 bases respectively, with 7 bases between them. Per germline, CDR1 LNHDA and CDR2 SQIVND (reference sequence). CDR3 length: 13 residues. CDR3 amino acids: CASSIDLLQPQHF. In DNA form, the CDR3 reads TGTGCCAGTAGTATAGATCTTCTGCAGCCCCAGCATTTT.